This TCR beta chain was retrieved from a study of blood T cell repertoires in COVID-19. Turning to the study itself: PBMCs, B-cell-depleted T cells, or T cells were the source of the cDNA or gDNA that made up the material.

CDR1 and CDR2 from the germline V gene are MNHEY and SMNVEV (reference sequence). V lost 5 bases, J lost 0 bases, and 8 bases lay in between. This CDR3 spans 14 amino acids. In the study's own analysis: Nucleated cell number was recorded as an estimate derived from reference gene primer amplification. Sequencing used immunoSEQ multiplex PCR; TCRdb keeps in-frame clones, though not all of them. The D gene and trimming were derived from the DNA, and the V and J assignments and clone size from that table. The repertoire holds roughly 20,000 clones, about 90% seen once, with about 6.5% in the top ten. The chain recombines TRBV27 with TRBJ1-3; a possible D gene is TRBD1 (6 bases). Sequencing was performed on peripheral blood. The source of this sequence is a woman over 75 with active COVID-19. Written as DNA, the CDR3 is TGTGCCAGCAGTCAGGGGCACTCTGGAAACACCATATATTTT. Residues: CASSQGHSGNTIYF.